This T cell receptor beta chain was sequenced during a study of T-cell memory formation after mild COVID-19. The V end lost 1 base, the J end lost 2 bases, and 9 bases lay between the germline ends. The germline V gene has CDR1 SGHVS and CDR2 FNYEAQ. The CDR3 totals 14 residues. TCRalpha and TCRbeta libraries used 5'RACE with constant-segment primers and UMIs. TCRdb re-derived calls from the 5' RACE reads in MiXCR, one entry per CDR3 protein. Here the sample spans more than 70,000 distinct CDR3 sequences, 11% to 15% being singletons. The clonotype comes from an adult woman who had mild COVID-19 (a few samples of this study predate the infection). Cell type and time point are not known. The chain uses TRBV7-6 and TRBJ2-7; D unresolved. The sequenced sample consisted of PBMCs or a T cell subset sorted from them (not recorded which). CDR3: CASSLGSLPYEQYF. The CDR3, as DNA: TGTGCCAGCAGCTTAGGGTCGCTACCCTACGAGCAGTACTTC.